Shown below are 4 T cell receptor beta chains from a single sample sequenced in a study of early T cells in non-severe SARS-CoV-2 infection. TCRdb independently ran MiXCR on the 5' RACE reads; one entry per CDR3 protein. Of 69,000 or so distinct CDR3 sequences listed, approximately 4.6% are singletons. Sequenced material: whole blood, taken at baseline. The receptors shown here come from an adult who was a healthcare worker with PCR-confirmed SARS-CoV-2 infection or an uninfected control (not recorded which). The donor label of this sample is uncertain.

Comment on this clonotype: One end of the junction is discordant with germline, which a read error may explain. The CDR3 here is CVAGTGGNSPLHF. The CDR3 DNA follows: TGCGTTGCGGGGACAGGGGGCAATTCACCCCTCCACTTT. V and J are TRBV7-2 and TRBJ1-6; 12 bases agree with TRBD1. The CDR3 contains 13 residues. The germline CDR1 and CDR2 sequences are SGHTA and FQGNSA.

The table lists this clonotype with many counts. The rearrangement uses TRBV11-2 and TRBJ1-1, with D maybe TRBD1 (6 bases). Germline lookup yields CDR1 SGHAT and CDR2 FQNNGV. CDR3 length: 14 residues. Trimming left V 4 bases short and J 6 bases short, with 15 bases between. The CDR3 protein is CASSSSGEWAEAFF. The CDR3 DNA follows: TGTGCCAGCAGCTCGTCAGGGGAGTGGGCTGAAGCTTTCTTT.

The table lists this clonotype with many counts. The CDR3 DNA is TGTGCCAGCAGTTCCCAGCGGGGGGCCCTCTACAATGAGCAGTTCTTC. This translates into CASSSQRGALYNEQFF. The V call is TRBV7-6, the J call TRBJ2-1; 9 bases align to TRBD2. In germline, CDR1 is SGHVS, CDR2 FNYEAQ. After removal of 6 bases from V and 3 bases from J, the junction contained 9 bases not matched to a gene. This CDR3 has 16 residues.

This clonotype was counted ten times or more. The rearrangement links TRBV25-1 to TRBJ2-7; D possibly corresponds to TRBD1 (5 bases). The CDR3 has 13 amino acids. The V gene's germline CDR1 is MGHDK and CDR2 SYGVNS. Trimming took 5 bases from V and 4 from J, leaving 12 bases between them. The CDR3 sequence: CASSTHKGYEQYF. CDR3 coding DNA: TGTGCCAGCAGTACACATAAGGGGTACGAGCAGTACTTC.